This entry features one T cell receptor beta chain sequence. The target antigen is unknown. The sample originates from a study of cytomegalovirus exposure and HLA in healthy donors. Study-wide points: Association of around 17,000 TCR beta sequences with HLA alleles was found at 0.05 false discovery rate in a later analysis. From TCR beta sequences, most subjects' HLA-A and HLA-B alleles were reportedly predicted accurately.

Germline CDR1 reads SGDLS; CDR2 reads YYNGEE. CDR3 size: 14 residues. V was pared by 6 bases and J by 5 bases, with 9 bases of the junction left unmatched. PCR amplification relied on 60 Vbeta primers (plus 13 Jbeta primers). The method was immunoSEQ multiplex PCR; TCRdb's version includes in-frame clones alone and lacks a portion of them. Altogether 120,000 or so clones are present, 15% to 17% being singletons, with the ten largest covering 1.9%. Sequenced sample: PBMCs. This clonotype originated in a woman aged 18-29 years in good health and CMV-seronegative. The chain is built from TRBV9 and TRBJ1-1; 8 bases line up with TRBD1. In DNA, the CDR3 is TGTGCCAGCACCACGGACAGGGAAGGGACTGAAGCTTTCTTT. It yields the protein CASTTDREGTEAFF.